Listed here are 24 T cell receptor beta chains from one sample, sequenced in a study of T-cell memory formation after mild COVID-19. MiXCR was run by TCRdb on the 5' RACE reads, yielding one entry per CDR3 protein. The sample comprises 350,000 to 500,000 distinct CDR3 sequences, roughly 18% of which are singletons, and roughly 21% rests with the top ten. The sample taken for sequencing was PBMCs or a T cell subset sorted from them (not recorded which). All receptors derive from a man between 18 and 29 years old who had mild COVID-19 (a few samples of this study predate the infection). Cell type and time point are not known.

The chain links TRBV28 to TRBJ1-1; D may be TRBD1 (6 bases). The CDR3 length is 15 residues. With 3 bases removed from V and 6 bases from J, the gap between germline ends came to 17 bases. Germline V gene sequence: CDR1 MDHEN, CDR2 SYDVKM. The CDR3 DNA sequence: TGTGCCAGCAGTTTGAGGCAGGGGATCGTAGCTGAAGCTTTCTTT. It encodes CASSLRQGIVAEAFF.

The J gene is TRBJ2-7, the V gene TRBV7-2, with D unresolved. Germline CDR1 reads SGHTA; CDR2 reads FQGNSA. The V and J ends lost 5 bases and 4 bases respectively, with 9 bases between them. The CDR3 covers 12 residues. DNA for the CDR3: TGTGCCAGCAGCCACTTGGGGTACGAGCAGTACTTC. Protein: CASSHLGYEQYF.

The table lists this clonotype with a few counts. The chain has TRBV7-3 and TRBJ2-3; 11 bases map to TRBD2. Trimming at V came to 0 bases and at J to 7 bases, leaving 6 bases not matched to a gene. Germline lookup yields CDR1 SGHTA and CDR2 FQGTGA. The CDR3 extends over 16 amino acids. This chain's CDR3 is CASSLTLAGGANTQYF. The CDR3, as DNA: TGTGCCAGCAGCTTAACCTTAGCGGGGGGGGCTAATACGCAGTATTTT.

The CDR3 DNA sequence: TGTGCCAGCAGTTTCGGGCAGGGGAAAGATCAGCCCCAGCATTTT. Translation: CASSFGQGKDQPQHF. The J gene is TRBJ1-5, the V gene TRBV12-3 or TRBV12-4, with D possibly TRBD1 on 6 matching bases. This CDR3 contains 15 residues. V gave up 3 bases and J gave up 5 bases, with 14 bases separating them.

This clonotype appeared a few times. The CDR3 nucleotides are TGTGCCAGCAGCACAATAGGACAGGGATGGCAGCATTTT. This encodes CASSTIGQGWQHF. The rearrangement uses TRBV7-2 and TRBJ1-5; 8 positions match TRBD1. With 5 bases clipped from V and 13 bases from J, the junction kept 10 bases outside the gene matches. This CDR3 comprises 13 residues. The germline CDR1 and CDR2 sequences are SGHTA and FQGNSA.

The CDR3, as DNA: TGTGCCAGCAGCACTAGCGGGGGGCCCACAGATACGCAGTATTTT. Protein sequence: CASSTSGGPTDTQYF. The chain has TRBV5-8 and TRBJ2-3; 12 bases align to TRBD2. Per the germline V gene, CDR1 is SGHTS and CDR2 is YDEGEE. The CDR3 sequence is 15 residues long. The V gene end was trimmed by 4 bases and the J gene end by 2 bases; junction bases not matched to a gene: 2.

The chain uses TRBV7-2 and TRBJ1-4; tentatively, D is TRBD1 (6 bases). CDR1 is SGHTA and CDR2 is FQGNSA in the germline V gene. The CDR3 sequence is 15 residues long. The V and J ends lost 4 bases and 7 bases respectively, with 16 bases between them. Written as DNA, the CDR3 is TGTGCCAGCAGCTCTCAGGGGAGGCGAGGTGAAAAACTGTTTTTT. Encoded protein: CASSSQGRRGEKLFF.

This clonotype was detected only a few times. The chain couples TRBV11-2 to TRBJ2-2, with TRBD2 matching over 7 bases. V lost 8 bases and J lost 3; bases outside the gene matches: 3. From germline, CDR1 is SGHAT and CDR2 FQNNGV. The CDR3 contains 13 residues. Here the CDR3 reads CASWEGYTGELFF. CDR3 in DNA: TGTGCCAGCTGGGAGGGGTACACCGGGGAGCTGTTTTTT.

DNA of the CDR3: TGTGCCAGCAGCTTAGAACAGTGGACTGAAGCTTTCTTT. Its protein is CASSLEQWTEAFF. This rearrangement joins TRBV7-2 to TRBJ1-1; D remains ambiguous. CDR1 SGHTA and CDR2 FQGNSA come from the germline V gene. CDR3 length equals 13 residues. V lost 1 base and J lost 5, with 8 bases in between. Full variable domain (missing parts from reference TRBV7-2 and TRBJ1-1): GAGVSQSPSNKVTEKGKDVELRCDPISGHTALYWYRQSLGQGLEFLIYFQGNSAPDKSGLPSDRFSAERTGGSVSTLTIQRTQQEDSAVYLCASSLEQWTEAFFGQGTRLTVV.

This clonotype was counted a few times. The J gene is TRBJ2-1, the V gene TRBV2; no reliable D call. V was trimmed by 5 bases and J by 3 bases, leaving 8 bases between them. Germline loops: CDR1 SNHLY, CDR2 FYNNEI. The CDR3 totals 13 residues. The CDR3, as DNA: TGTGCCAGCAGTATTCAGAACTACAATGAGCAGTTCTTC. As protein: CASSIQNYNEQFF.

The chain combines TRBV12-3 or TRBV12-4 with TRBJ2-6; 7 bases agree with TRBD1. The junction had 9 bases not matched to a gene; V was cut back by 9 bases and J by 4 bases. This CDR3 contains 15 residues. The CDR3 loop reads CARSQTGTGANVLTF. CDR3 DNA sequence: TGTGCCAGAAGTCAGACAGGGACCGGGGCCAACGTCCTGACTTTC.

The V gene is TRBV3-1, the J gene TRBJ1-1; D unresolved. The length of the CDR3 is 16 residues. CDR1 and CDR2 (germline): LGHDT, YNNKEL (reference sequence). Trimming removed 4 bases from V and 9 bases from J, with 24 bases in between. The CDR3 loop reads CASSPLSGRRRSKAFF. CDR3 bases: TGTGCCAGCAGCCCGCTCTCCGGGAGAAGGAGGTCTAAAGCTTTCTTT. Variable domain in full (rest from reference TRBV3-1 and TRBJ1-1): DTAVSQTPKYLVTQMGNDKSIKCEQNLGHDTMYWYKQDSKKFLKIMFSYNNKELIINETVPNRFSPKSPDKAHLNLHINSLELGDSAVYFCASSPLSGRRRSKAFFGQGTRLTVV.

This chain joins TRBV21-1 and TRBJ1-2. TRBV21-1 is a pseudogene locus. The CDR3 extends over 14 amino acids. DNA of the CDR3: TGTGCCAGCAGCACCCGACGGAACTCCTATGGCTACACCTTC. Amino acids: CASSTRRNSYGYTF.

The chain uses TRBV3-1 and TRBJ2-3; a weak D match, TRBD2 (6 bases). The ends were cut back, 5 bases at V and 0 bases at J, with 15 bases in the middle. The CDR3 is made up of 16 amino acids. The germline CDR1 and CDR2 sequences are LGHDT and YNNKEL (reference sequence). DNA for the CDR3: TGTGCCAGCAGCTCTCATGTGGCGGGGAGCACAGATACGCAGTATTTT. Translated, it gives CASSSHVAGSTDTQYF.

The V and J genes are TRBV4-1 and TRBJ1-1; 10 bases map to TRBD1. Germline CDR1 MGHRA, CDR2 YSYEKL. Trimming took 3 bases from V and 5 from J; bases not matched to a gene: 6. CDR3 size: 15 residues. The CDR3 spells CASSHWDRGQTEAFF. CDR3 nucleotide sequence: TGCGCCAGCAGCCACTGGGACAGGGGACAAACTGAAGCTTTCTTT.

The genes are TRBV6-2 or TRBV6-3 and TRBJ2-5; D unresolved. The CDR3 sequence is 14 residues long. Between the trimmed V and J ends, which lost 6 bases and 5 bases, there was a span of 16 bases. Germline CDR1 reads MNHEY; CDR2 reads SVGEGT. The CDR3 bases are TGTGCCAGCAGCCGGTCGAGGCCCTGGGAGACCCAGTACTTC. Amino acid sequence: CASSRSRPWETQYF.

This chain's CDR3 is CSVFGTYGYTF. CDR3 in DNA: TGCAGCGTTTTTGGAACTTATGGCTACACCTTC. The chain combines TRBV29-1 with TRBJ1-2; D call uncertain. V was cut by 5 bases and J by 5 bases, with 9 bases left in between. The CDR3 length is 11 residues. Germline CDR1 is SQVTM and CDR2 is ANQGSEA.

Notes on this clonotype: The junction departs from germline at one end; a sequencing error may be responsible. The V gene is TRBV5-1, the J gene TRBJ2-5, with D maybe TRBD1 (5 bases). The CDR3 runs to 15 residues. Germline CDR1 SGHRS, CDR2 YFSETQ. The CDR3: CASSLGDHGQETKYF. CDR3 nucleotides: TGCGCCAGCAGCTTGGGTGACCACGGACAAGAGACCAAGTACTTC.

CDR3 in amino acids: CASRPPGQGRIQYF. For the CDR3, the DNA is TGCGCCAGCAGGCCCCCGGGACAGGGCCGAATTCAGTACTTC. The chain uses TRBV5-1 and TRBJ2-4; 9 bases fit TRBD1. This CDR3 comprises 14 residues. The junction had 10 bases not matched to a gene; V was cut back by 5 bases and J by 10 bases. Germline V gives CDR1 SGHRS, CDR2 YFSETQ.

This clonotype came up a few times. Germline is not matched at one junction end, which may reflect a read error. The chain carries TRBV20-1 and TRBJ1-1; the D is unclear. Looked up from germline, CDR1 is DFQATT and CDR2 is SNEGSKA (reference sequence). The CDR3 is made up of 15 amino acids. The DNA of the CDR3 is TGCAGTGCTGGAGAATCCCGGGATTCGAACACTGAAGCTTTCTTT. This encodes CSAGESRDSNTEAFF.

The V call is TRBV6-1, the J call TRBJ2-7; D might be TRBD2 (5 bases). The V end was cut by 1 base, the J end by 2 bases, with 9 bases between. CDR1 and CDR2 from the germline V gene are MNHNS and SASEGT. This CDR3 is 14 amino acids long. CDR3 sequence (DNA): TGTGCCAGCAGTGAAGGGAGGATGGCCTACGAGCAGTACTTC. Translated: CASSEGRMAYEQYF.

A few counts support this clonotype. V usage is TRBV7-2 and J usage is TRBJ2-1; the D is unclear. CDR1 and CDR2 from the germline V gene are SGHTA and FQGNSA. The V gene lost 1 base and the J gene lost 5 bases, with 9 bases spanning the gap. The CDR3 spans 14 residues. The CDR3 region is CASSLVVTNNEQFF. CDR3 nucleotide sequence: TGTGCCAGCAGCTTAGTGGTTACCAACAATGAGCAGTTCTTC.

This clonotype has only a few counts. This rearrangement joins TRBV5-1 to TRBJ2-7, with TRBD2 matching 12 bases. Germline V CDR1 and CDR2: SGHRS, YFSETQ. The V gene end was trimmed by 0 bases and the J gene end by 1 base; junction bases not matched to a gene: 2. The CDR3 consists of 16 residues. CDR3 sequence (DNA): TGCGCCAGCAGCTTGGTACTAGCGGGGGGATCCTACGAGCAGTACTTC. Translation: CASSLVLAGGSYEQYF.

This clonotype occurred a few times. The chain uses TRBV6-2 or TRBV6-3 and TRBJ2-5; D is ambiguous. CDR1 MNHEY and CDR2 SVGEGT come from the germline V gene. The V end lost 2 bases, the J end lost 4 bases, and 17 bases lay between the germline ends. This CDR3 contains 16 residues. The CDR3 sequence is CASSYERAKPGETQYF. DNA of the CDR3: TGTGCCAGCAGTTACGAACGGGCGAAGCCCGGAGAGACCCAGTACTTC.